These 2 T cell receptor beta chains were all obtained from the same sample, sequenced in a study of vaccination effects on CD4 cells after COVID-19. ViraFEST expansion of antigen-specific CD4+ T cells with viral peptide pools preceded sequencing. Upon completion of more than eight days in culture, CD4+ T cells were isolated. The cohort was immunized with two doses of either the BNT162b2 or mRNA-1273 vaccine. The protocol was immunoSEQ multiplex PCR, while the TCRdb copy is restricted to in-frame clones and leaves out a portion. The sample holds 25,000 to 30,000 clones, 60% to 75% seen once. The antigens of these receptors remain unknown. This specimen consisted of CD4+ T cells from PBMCs cultured with HCoV-OC43 spike peptides, obtained after COVID-19 vaccination. As for subset: HCoV-OC43 spike overlapping peptide pool stimulation. The receptor set was obtained from a human donor who received a COVID-19 vaccine.

The chain uses TRBV7-2 and TRBJ2-1; D perhaps matches TRBD2 (6 bases). Germline V gene lookup returns CDR1 SGHTA and CDR2 FQGNSA. There are 18 residues in the CDR3. Deletions cut 5 bases from V and 0 bases from J, with 20 bases between. The DNA for the CDR3 is TGTGCCAGCAGCCTTTGGAGGACTACAACAATCTCCTACAATGAGCAGTTCTTC. This codes for CASSLWRTTTISYNEQFF.

The chain combines TRBV12-3 or TRBV12-4 with TRBJ2-7; the match to TRBD1 covers 7 bases. Trimming took 6 bases from V and 7 from J; bases not matched to a gene: 9. This CDR3 spans 13 amino acids. The CDR3 DNA is TGTGCCAGCAGCCTGACAGGGCATGGGGAGCAGTACTTC. This encodes CASSLTGHGEQYF.